The TCR beta chain described here comes from a study of Ad26.COV2.S vaccination and SARS-CoV-2 variants. On the study more broadly: Ad26.COV2.S arm of COV1001 included the donor. General study results and limits: Substantial breadth was reported for post-vaccination spike-specific CD8+ and CD4+ T cells. Quantification of TCR breadth and depth may have yielded underestimates of total T cell responses.

V lost 6 bases to trimming and J lost 8 bases; unmatched junction nucleotides: 10. Looked up from germline, CDR1 is LNHDA and CDR2 is SQIVND (reference sequence). The CDR3 has 15 amino acids. Produced via immunoSEQ multiplex PCR; TCRdb's table is partial and in-frame only. The table includes some 250,000 clones, around nine tenths detected once. Concerning this clone itself: Its specificity is unknown.

Treatment meaning: some 19 received Ad26.COV2.S at low or high dose, single or two shots; five or six received placebo; per-sample allocation not given. Sampling occurred on day 63 after the first vaccine or placebo injection. V is TRBV19 and J is TRBJ1-4; 9 bases agree with TRBD1. This TCR derives from a person between 18 and 59 years old who received the Ad26.COV2.S COVID-19 vaccine or a placebo. The material was peripheral blood, obtained in a trial of Ad26.COV2.S vaccine versus placebo. The CDR3 coding sequence is TGTGCCAGTAGCCTTCCGGGACAGGGTGTGGAAAAACTGTTTTTT. Translating it yields CASSLPGQGVEKLFF.